This T cell receptor beta chain came from a study of blood T cell repertoires in COVID-19. Background on the study: Whether acute or convalescent, the COVID-19 samples came from the United States, Italy and Spain. In each case, the material was cDNA or gDNA derived from T cells, B-cell-depleted T cells, or PBMCs.

Profiled with immunoSEQ multiplex PCR; TCRdb holds only in-frame clones, not every one. The table includes 250,000 or so clones, 80% to 90% detected once. The CDR3 sequence is 15 residues long. The germline V gene encodes CDR1 SGHAT and CDR2 FQNNGV. V dropped 1 base and J dropped 4 bases, with 10 bases sitting between them. The J gene is TRBJ1-4, the V gene TRBV11-2; D is unresolved. The sequencing input was PBMCs or T cells enriched from blood (not recorded which). This clonotype was sampled from a woman in her forties who had been exposed to COVID-19. The CDR3 spells CASSLASGGNEKLFF. The CDR3 DNA is TGTGCCAGCAGCTTAGCATCGGGAGGTAATGAAAAACTGTTTTTT.